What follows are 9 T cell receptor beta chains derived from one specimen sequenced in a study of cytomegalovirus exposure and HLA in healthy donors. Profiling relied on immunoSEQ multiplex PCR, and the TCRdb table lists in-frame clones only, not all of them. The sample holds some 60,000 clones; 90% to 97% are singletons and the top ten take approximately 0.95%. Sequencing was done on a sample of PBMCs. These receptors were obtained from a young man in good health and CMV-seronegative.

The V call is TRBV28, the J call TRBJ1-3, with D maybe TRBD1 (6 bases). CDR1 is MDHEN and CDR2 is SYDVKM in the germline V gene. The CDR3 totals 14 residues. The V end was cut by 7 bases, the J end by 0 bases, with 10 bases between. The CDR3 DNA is TGTGCCAGCAAAGACAGGAGCTCTGGAAACACCATATATTTT. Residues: CASKDRSSGNTIYF.

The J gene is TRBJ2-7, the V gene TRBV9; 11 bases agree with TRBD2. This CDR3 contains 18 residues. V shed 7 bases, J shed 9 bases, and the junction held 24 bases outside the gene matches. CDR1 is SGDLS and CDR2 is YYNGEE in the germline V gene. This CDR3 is CASGPGLAAEVPEGRQYF. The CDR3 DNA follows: TGTGCCAGCGGACCGGGACTAGCGGCAGAGGTCCCCGAGGGCCGGCAGTACTTC.

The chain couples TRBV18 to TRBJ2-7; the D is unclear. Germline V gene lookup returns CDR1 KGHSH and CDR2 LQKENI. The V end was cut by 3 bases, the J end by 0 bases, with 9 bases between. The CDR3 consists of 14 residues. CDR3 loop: CASSPQQSSYEQYF. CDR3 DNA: TGTGCCAGCTCACCTCAACAGAGCTCCTACGAGCAGTACTTC.

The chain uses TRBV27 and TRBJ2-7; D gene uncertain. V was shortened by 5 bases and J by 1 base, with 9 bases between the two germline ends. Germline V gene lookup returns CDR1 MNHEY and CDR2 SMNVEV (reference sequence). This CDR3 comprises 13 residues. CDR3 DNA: TGTGCCAGCAGTCGCGACACTTCCTACGAGCAGTACTTC. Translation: CASSRDTSYEQYF.

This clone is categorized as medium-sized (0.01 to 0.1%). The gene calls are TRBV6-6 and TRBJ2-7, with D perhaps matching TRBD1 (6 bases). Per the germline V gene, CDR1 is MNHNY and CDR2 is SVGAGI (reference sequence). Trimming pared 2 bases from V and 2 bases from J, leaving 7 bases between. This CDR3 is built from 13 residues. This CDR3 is CASSYRDTYEQYF. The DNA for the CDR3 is TGTGCCAGCAGTTACCGGGACACCTACGAGCAGTACTTC.

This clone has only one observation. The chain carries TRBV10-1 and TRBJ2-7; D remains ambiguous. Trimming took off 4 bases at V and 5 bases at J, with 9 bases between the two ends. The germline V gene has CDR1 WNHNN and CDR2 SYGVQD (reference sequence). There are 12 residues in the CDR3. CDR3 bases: TGCGCCAGCAGTGCCGCGGCTAACGAGCAGTACTTC. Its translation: CASSAAANEQYF.

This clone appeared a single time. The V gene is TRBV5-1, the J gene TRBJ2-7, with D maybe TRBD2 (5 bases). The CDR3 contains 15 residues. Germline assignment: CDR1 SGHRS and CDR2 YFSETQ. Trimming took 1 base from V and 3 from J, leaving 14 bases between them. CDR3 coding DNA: TGCGCCAGCAGCTTGCGTATCGGGGAAAACTACGAGCAGTACTTC. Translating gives CASSLRIGENYEQYF.

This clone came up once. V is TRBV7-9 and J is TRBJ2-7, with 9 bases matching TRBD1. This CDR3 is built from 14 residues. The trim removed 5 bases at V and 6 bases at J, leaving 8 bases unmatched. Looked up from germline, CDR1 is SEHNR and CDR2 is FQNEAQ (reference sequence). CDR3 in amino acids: CASSPAGQGLEQYF. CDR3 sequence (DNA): TGTGCCAGCAGCCCGGCCGGACAGGGGCTCGAGCAGTACTTC.

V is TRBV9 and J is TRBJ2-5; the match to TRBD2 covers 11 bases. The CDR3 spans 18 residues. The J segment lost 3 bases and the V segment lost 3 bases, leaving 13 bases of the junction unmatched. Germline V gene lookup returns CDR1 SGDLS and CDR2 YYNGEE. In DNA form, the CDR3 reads TGTGCCAGCAGCGGTGTTAGCGGGAGGGAATGGGGAAAAGAGACCCAGTACTTC. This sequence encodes CASSGVSGREWGKETQYF.